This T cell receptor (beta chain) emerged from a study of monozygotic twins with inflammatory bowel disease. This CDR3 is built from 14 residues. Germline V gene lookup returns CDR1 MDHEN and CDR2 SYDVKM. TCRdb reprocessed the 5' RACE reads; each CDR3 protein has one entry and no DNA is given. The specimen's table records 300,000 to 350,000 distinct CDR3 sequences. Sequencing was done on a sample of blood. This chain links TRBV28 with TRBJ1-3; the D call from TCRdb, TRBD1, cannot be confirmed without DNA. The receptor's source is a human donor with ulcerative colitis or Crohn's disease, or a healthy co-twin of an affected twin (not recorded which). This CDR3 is CASTIGGAGNTIYF.